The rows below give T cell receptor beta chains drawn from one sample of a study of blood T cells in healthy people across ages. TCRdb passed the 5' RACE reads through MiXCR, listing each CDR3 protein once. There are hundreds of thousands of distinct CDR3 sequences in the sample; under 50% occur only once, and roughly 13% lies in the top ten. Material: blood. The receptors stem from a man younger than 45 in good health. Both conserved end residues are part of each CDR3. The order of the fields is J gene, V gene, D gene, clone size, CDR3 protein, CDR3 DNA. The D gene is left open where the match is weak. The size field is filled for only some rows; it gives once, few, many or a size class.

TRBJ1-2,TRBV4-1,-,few,CASSQDRGPYGYTF,TGCGCCAGCAGCCAAGATCGGGGTCCCTATGGCTACACCTTC
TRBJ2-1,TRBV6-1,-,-,CASSAVFGGRGNEQFF,TGTGCCAGCAGTGCAGTGTTTGGGGGGCGGGGCAATGAGCAGTTCTTC
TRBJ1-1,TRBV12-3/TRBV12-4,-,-,CASSHTTSNTEAFF,TGTGCCAGCAGTCACACCACATCGAACACTGAAGCTTTCTTT
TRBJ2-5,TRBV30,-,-,CAWSVGELTQETQYF,TGTGCCTGGAGTGTGGGGGAACTCACTCAAGAGACCCAGTACTTC
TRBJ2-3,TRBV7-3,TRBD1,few,CASSPGQGRNTQYF,TGTGCCAGCAGCCCGGGACAGGGTAGGAATACGCAGTATTTT
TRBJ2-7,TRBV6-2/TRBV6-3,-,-,CASLPGRSSYEQYF,TGTGCCAGCTTGCCGGGACGGAGCTCCTACGAGCAGTACTTC
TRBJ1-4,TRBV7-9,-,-,CASSQLTAFNEKLFF,TGTGCCAGCAGCCAACTTACAGCGTTTAATGAAAAACTGTTTTTT
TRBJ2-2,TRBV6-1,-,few,CASSVTEANTGELFF,TGTGCCAGCAGCGTGACAGAAGCGAACACCGGGGAGCTGTTTTTT
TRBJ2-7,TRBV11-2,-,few,CASSLDRQRYYEQYF,TGTGCCAGCAGCTTAGATAGACAGCGATACTACGAGCAGTACTTC
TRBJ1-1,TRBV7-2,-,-,CASSFPRGSTEAFF,TGTGCCAGCAGTTTCCCGCGGGGGAGTACTGAAGCTTTCTTT
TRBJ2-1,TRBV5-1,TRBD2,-,CASSHDTGTSGYDEQFF,TGCGCCAGCAGCCATGACACCGGGACTAGCGGGTACGATGAGCAGTTCTTC
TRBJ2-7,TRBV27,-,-,CASSLWSEGYEQYF,TGTGCCAGCAGTTTATGGAGTGAGGGGTACGAGCAGTACTTC
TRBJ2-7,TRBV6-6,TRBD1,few,CASSYFGTGGYEQYF,TGTGCCAGCAGTTACTTCGGGACAGGGGGCTACGAGCAGTACTTC
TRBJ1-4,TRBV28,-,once,CASSLPVGTNEKLFF,TGTGCCAGCAGTTTACCTGTGGGGACTAATGAAAAACTGTTTTTT
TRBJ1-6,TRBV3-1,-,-,CASSQHIITGSSYNSPLHF,TGTGCCAGCAGCCAACATATAATTACGGGGAGCTCCTATAATTCACCCCTCCACTTT
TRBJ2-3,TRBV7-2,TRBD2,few,CASSLGLAPEQYF,TGTGCCAGCAGCTTAGGACTAGCGCCCGAACAGTATTTT
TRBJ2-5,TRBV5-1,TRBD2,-,CASSLLAGEFQETQYF,TGCGCCAGCAGCTTGCTAGCGGGGGAATTCCAAGAGACCCAGTACTTC
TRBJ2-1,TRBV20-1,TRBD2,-,CSASTLAGGPSNEQFF,TGCAGTGCTAGTACCCTTGCGGGGGGGCCAAGTAATGAGCAGTTCTTC
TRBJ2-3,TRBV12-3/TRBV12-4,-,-,CASSTWGVGDTQYF,TGTGCCAGCAGTACTTGGGGGGTGGGTGATACGCAGTATTTT